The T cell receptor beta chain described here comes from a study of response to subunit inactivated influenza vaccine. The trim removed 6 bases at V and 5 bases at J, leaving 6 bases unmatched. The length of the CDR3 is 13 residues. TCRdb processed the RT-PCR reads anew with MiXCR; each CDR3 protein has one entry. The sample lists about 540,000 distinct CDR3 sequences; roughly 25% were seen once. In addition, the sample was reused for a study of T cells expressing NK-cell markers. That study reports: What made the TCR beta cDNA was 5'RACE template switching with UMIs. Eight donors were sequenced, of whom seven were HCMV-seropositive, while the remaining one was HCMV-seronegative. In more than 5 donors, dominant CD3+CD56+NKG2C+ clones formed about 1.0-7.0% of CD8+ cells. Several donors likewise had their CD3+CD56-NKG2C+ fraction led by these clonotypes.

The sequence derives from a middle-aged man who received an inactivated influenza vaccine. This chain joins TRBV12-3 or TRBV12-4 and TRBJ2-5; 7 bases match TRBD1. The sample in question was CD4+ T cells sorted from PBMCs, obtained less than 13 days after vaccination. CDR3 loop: CASRGTATETQYF. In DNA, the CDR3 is TGTGCCAGCAGGGGGACAGCCACTGAGACCCAGTACTTC.